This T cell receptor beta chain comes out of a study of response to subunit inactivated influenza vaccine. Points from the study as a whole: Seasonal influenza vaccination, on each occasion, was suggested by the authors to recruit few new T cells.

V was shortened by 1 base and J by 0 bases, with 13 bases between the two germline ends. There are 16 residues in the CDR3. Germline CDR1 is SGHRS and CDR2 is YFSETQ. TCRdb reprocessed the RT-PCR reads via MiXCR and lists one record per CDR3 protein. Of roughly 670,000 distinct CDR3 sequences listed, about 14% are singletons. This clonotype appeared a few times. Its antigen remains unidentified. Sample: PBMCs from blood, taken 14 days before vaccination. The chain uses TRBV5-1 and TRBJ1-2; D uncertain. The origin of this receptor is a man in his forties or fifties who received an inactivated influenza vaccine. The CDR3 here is CASSLFPETSNYGYTF. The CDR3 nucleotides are TGCGCCAGCAGCTTGTTCCCGGAGACCTCTAACTATGGCTACACCTTC. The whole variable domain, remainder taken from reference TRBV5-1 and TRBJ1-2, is KAGVTQTPRYLIKTRGQQVTLSCSPISGHRSVSWYQQTPGQGLQFLFEYFSETQRNKGNFPGRFSGRQFSNSRSEMNVSTLELGDSALYLCASSLFPETSNYGYTFGSGTRLTVV.